Detailed here is one TCR beta chain. TCRdb re-called the 5' RACE reads through MiXCR, storing one row per CDR3 protein. This sample has a few hundred thousand distinct CDR3 sequences; approximately 29% occur once, and the top ten carry approximately 15%. V shed 3 bases, J shed 3 bases, and the junction held 2 bases outside the gene matches. The CDR3 spans 14 residues. Germline values: CDR1 MNHEY, CDR2 SMNVEV (reference sequence). This sample is drawn from a study of T-cell memory formation after mild COVID-19. This TCR came from an adult woman who had mild COVID-19 (a few samples of this study predate the infection). Cell type and time point are not known. V gene TRBV27 combines with J gene TRBJ2-7, with 10 bases matching TRBD1. Specimen: PBMCs or a T cell subset sorted from them (not recorded which). The CDR3 bases are TGTGCCAGCAGTTTCCGGGACAGGGGCTACGAGCAGTACTTC. This sequence encodes CASSFRDRGYEQYF.